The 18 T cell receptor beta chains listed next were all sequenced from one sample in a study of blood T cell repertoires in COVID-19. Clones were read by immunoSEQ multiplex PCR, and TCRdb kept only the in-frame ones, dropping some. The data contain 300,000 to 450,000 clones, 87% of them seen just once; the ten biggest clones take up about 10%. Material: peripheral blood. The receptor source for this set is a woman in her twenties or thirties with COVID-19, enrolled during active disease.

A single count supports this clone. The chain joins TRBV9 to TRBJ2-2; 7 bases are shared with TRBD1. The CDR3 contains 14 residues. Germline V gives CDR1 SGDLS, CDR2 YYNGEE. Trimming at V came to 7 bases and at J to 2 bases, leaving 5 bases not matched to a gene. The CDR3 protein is CASRRTGNTGELFF. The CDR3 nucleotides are TGTGCCAGCCGGCGGACAGGTAACACCGGGGAGCTGTTTTTT. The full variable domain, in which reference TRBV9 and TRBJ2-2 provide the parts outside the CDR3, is DSGVTQTPKHLITATGQRVTLRCSPRSGDLSVYWYQQSLDQGLQFLIQYYNGEERAKGNILERFSAQQFPDLHSELNLSSLELGDSALYFCASRRTGNTGELFFGEGSRLTVL.

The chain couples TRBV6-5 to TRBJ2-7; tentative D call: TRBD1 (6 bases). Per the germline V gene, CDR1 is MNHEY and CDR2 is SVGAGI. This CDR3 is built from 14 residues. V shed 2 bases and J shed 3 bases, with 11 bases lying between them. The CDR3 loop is CASSYRDTDYEQYF. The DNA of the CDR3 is TGTGCCAGCAGTTACCGGGACACAGACTACGAGCAGTACTTC.

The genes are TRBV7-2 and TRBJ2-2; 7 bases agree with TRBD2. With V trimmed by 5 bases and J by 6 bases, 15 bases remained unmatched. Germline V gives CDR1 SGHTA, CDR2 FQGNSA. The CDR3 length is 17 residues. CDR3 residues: CASSRPYAGVVPGELFF. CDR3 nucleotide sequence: TGTGCCAGCAGCCGTCCCTATGCGGGAGTGGTCCCCGGGGAGCTGTTTTTT.

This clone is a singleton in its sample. CDR3 loop: CASSVTSRQETQYF. CDR3 nucleotide sequence: TGTGCCAGCAGCGTGACTAGTCGTCAAGAGACCCAGTACTTC. This chain uses TRBV9 with TRBJ2-5, with D maybe TRBD2 (6 bases). The CDR3 totals 14 residues. CDR1 is SGDLS and CDR2 is YYNGEE in the germline V gene. The ends were cut back, 2 bases at V and 2 bases at J, with 10 bases in the middle.

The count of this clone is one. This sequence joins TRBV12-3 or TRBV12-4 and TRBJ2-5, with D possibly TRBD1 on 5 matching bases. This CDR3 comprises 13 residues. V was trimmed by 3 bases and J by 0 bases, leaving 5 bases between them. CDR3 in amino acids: CASSLTDQETQYF. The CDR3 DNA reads TGTGCCAGCAGTTTGACAGACCAAGAGACCCAGTACTTC.

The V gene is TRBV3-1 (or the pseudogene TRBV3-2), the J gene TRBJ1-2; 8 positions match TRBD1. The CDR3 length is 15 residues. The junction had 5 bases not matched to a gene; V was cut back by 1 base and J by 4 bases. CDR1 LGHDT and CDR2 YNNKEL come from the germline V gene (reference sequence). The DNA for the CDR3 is TGTGCCAGCAGCCAAGGACAGGGGAGAAGCTATGGCTACACCTTC. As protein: CASSQGQGRSYGYTF.

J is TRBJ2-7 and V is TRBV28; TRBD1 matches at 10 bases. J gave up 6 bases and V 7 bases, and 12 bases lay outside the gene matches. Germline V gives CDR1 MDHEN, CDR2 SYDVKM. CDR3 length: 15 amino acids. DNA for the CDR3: TGTGCCAGCACCCCAGCGGGACAGGGGATCGCCGAGCAGTACTTC. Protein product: CASTPAGQGIAEQYF.

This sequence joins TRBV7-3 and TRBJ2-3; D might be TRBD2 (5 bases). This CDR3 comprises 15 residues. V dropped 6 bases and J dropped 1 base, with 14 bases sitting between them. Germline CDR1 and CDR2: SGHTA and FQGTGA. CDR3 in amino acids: CASRSSGLGTDTQYF. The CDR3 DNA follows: TGTGCCAGCAGATCCTCGGGGTTAGGCACAGATACGCAGTATTTT.

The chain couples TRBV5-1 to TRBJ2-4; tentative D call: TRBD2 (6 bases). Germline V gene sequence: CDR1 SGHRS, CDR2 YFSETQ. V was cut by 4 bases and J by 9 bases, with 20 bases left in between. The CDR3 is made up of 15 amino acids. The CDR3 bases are TGCGCCAGCAGCCAGTGGGAGGTTCCAAAGGGCATTCAGTACTTC. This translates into CASSQWEVPKGIQYF.

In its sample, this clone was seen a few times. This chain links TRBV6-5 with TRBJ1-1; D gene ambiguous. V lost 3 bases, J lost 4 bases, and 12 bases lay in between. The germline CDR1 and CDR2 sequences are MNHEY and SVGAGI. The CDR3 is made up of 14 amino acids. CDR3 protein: CASSYQRSGTEAFF. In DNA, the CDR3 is TGTGCCAGCAGTTATCAGAGAAGCGGCACTGAAGCTTTCTTT.

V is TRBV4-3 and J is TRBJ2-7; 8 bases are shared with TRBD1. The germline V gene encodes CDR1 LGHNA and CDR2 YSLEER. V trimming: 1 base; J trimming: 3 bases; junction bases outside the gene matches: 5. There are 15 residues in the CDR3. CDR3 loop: CASSQGVTGGYEQYF. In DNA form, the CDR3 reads TGCGCCAGCAGCCAAGGCGTAACAGGGGGCTACGAGCAGTACTTC.

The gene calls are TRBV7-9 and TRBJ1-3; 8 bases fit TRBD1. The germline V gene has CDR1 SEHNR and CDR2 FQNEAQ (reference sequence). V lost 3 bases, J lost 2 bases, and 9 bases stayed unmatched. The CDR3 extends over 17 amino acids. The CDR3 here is CASSFHRGQGTGNTIYF. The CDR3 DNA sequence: TGTGCCAGCAGCTTCCATCGAGGACAGGGCACTGGAAACACCATATATTTT.

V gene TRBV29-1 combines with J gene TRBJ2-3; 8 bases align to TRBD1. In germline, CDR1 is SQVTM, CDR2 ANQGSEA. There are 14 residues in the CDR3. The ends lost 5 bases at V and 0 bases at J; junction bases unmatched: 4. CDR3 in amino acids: CSVPGQGSTDTQYF. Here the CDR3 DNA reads TGCAGCGTTCCCGGACAGGGAAGCACAGATACGCAGTATTTT.

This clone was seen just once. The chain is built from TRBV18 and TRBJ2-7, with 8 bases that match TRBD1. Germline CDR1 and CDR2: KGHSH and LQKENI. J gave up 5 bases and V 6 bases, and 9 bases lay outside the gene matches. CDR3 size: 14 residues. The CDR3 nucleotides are TGTGCCAGCTCCCCCGGACAGGGTTTCCACGAGCAGTACTTC. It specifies CASSPGQGFHEQYF.

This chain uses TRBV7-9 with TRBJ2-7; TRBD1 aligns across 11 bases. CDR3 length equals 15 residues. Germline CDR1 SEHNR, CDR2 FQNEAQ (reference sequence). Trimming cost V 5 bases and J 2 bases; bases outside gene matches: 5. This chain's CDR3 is CASSGSGQGAYEQYF. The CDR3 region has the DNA TGTGCCAGCAGCGGATCGGGACAGGGGGCCTACGAGCAGTACTTC.

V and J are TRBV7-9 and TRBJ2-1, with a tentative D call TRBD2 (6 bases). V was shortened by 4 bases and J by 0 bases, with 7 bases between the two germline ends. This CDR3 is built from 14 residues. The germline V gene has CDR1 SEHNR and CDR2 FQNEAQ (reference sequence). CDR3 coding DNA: TGTGCCAGCAGCTCCGGGGGCTCCTACAATGAGCAGTTCTTC. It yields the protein CASSSGGSYNEQFF.

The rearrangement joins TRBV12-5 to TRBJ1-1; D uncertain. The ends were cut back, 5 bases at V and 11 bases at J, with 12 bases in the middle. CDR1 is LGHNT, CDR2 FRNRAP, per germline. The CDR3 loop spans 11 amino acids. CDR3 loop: CASGLGDAAFF. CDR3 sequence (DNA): TGTGCTAGTGGTCTCGGGGATGCGGCTTTCTTT.

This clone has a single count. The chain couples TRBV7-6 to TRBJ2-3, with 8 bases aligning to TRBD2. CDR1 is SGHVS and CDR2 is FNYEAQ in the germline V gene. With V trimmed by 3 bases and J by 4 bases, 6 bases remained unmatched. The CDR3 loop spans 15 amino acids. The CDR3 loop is CASSFTGGRADTQYF. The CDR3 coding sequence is TGTGCCAGCAGCTTCACGGGAGGGCGGGCAGATACGCAGTATTTT.